This TCR beta chain comes out of a study of Graves' ophthalmopathy and Graves' hyperthyroidism. This clonotype was observed many times. Clinical symptoms, serum thyroxine, TRAb, thyroid ultrasound and orbital computed tomography determined diagnosis. The CDR3 has 15 amino acids. Germline V gene sequence: CDR1 MNHEY, CDR2 SMNVEV (reference sequence). Trimming took 5 bases from V and 4 from J; bases not matched to a gene: 6. Beta-chain TCR CDR3 regions were amplified from RNA transcripts. HTBI primers primed a first-round RT-PCR, and a second-round multiplex PCR followed. TCRdb used MiXCR to reprocess the multiplex PCR reads, holding one entry per CDR3 protein. Found here are around 470,000 distinct CDR3 sequences, around 15% of them singletons; the top ten hold 9.5% to 10%.

The sample was blood. This chain uses TRBV27 with TRBJ1-2, with 11 bases fitting TRBD1. The sequence derives from a woman aged 25 to 39 with Graves' ophthalmopathy. The CDR3 DNA follows: TGTGCCAGCAGTACCGGGACAGGGGGACCCTATGGCTACACCTTC. It is translated as CASSTGTGGPYGYTF.